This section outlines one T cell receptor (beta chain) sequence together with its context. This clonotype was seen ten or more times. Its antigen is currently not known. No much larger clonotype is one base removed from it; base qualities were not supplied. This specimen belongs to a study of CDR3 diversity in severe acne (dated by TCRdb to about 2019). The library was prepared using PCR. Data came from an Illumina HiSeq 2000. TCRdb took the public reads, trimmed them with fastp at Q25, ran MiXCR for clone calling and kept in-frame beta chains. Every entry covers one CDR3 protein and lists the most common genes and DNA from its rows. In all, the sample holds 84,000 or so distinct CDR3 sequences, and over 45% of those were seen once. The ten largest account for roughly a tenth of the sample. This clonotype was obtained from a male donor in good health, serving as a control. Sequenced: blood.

The DNA sequence is as follows: TGCAGTGCTCCCGTTAGCTCCTACAATGAGCAGTTCTTC. Translated, it reads CSAPVSSYNEQFF. This receptor chain uses TRBV20-1 and TRBJ2-1; the D gene cannot be named for sure. V gives up 5 bases and J gives up 0 bases, and the segment between their germline ends measures 8 bases. The germline V gene (reference sequence) provides CDR1 DFQATT and CDR2 SNEGSKA. The CDR3 runs 13 amino acids, cysteine and phenylalanine included. Only the CDR3 portion is preserved as DNA: 39 bases, with reading frame beginning at the first base.